Shown below are 23 T cell receptor beta chains from a single sample sequenced in a study. TCRdb used MiXCR to reprocess the 5' RACE reads, holding one entry per CDR3 protein. This table has about 64,000 distinct CDR3 sequences, around a fifth appearing once. Source material: memory CD4+ T cells sorted from a lymph node. The subset was: memory CD4+ T cells, CD4+CD45RO+CD25-. The receptor source for this set is a female donor with breast cancer.

Note on this clonotype: Since the CDR3 does not end with the conserved phenylalanine or tryptophan, this likely comes from a read error. The V and J genes are TRBV18 and TRBJ2-4; D gene ambiguous. The CDR3 runs to 16 residues. V was shortened by 6 bases and J by 1 base, with 16 bases between the two germline ends. Germline loops: CDR1 KGHSH, CDR2 LQKENI. CDR3 nucleotides: TGTGCCAGCTCCCAAGACATGACTGTGGCCAAAAACATTCAGTACCTC. The encoded protein is CASSQDMTVAKNIQYL.

The gene calls are TRBV2 and TRBJ2-5, with TRBD2 matching 11 bases. The CDR3 is 14 residues long. V dropped 7 bases and J dropped 2; count of bases not matched to a gene: 3. Germline CDR1 and CDR2: SNHLY and FYNNEI. This CDR3 reads CASTRTSGQETQYF. In DNA, the CDR3 is TGTGCCAGCACCAGGACTAGCGGGCAAGAGACCCAGTACTTC.

This clonotype has at least ten counts. The chain has TRBV12-3 or TRBV12-4 and TRBJ2-1, with D possibly TRBD2 on 5 matching bases. The CDR3 sequence is 12 residues long. The V and J ends lost 5 bases and 3 bases respectively, with 5 bases between them. The CDR3 coding sequence is TGTGCCAGCAGTGGACTCTACAATGAGCAGTTCTTC. Translated: CASSGLYNEQFF.

This chain uses TRBV18 with TRBJ2-7; 9 positions agree with TRBD2. The CDR3 totals 16 residues. CDR1 and CDR2 from the germline V gene are KGHSH and LQKENI. V dropped 3 bases and J dropped 0; count of bases not matched to a gene: 6. The CDR3 is CASSPPSGGSSYEQYF. In DNA, the CDR3 is TGTGCCAGCTCACCCCCCAGCGGGGGGAGCTCCTACGAGCAGTACTTC. Using reference TRBV18 and TRBJ2-7 for the parts outside the CDR3, the full variable domain is NAGVMQNPRHLVRRRGQEARLRCSPMKGHSHVYWYRQLPEEGLKFMVYLQKENIIDESGMPKERFSAEFPKEGPSILRIQQVVRGDSAAYFCASSPPSGGSSYEQYFGPGTRLTVT.

This clonotype was detected a few times. V and J are TRBV6-5 and TRBJ2-7; no reliable D call. V lost 5 bases, J lost 3 bases, and 5 bases lay in between. Germline CDR1 MNHEY, CDR2 SVGAGI. This CDR3 is 11 amino acids long. The CDR3 DNA sequence: TGTGCCAGCAGTGACCACTACGAGCAGTACTTC. Its protein is CASSDHYEQYF.

This clonotype was seen at least ten times. This rearrangement joins TRBV9 to TRBJ1-2; D gene ambiguous. The V and J ends lost 0 bases and 7 bases respectively, with 10 bases between them. CDR1 is SGDLS and CDR2 is YYNGEE in the germline V gene. The CDR3 runs to 13 residues. The CDR3 nucleotides are TGTGCCAGCAGCGTAGAGGCGGAGGTTGGCTACACCTTC. This translates into CASSVEAEVGYTF.

This clonotype came up a few times. The chain's CDR3 is CASSKGRATEAFF. The CDR3 DNA sequence: TGTGCCAGCAGCAAGGGTCGTGCCACTGAAGCTTTCTTT. The gene calls are TRBV7-3 and TRBJ1-1; D call uncertain. CDR3 size: 13 residues. V was shortened by 5 bases and J by 4 bases, with 11 bases between the two germline ends. Germline CDR1 is SGHTA and CDR2 is FQGTGA.

V is TRBV7-2 and J is TRBJ2-5; D unclear. The V gene lost 5 bases and the J gene lost 5 bases, with 9 bases spanning the gap. Germline V gene sequence: CDR1 SGHTA, CDR2 FQGNSA. CDR3 length: 12 amino acids. Here the CDR3 DNA reads TGTGCCAGCAGCCTAATTACGGAGACCCAGTACTTC. As protein: CASSLITETQYF.

The J gene is TRBJ1-3, the V gene TRBV12-3 or TRBV12-4, with no clear D. V was shortened by 0 bases and J by 4 bases, with 10 bases between the two germline ends. The CDR3 is made up of 15 amino acids. The CDR3 bases are TGTGCCAGCAGTTTAGCGGGTCTTGGGGGAAACACCATATATTTT. It specifies CASSLAGLGGNTIYF.

The rearrangement links TRBV6-5 to TRBJ1-1; 7 nucleotides agree with TRBD1. Germline CDR1 is MNHEY and CDR2 is SVGAGI. Trimming removed 11 bases from V and 8 bases from J; junction bases left unmatched: 11. This CDR3 contains 12 residues. CDR3 in amino acids: CAAQRAGGEAFF. The CDR3 region has the DNA TGTGCCGCCCAACGGGCAGGGGGGGAAGCTTTCTTT.

This sequence joins TRBV20-1 and TRBJ2-1, with D hard to call. The CDR3 is 15 amino acids. Trimming cost V 1 base and J 7 bases, with 17 bases left between them. Germline V gene data show CDR1 as DFQATT and CDR2 as SNEGSKA (reference sequence). The DNA for the CDR3 is TGCAGTGCTAGAGCCACGGAGCCCCCTTCAAATGAGCAGTTCTTC. Its protein product is CSARATEPPSNEQFF.

Judged by abundance, this clonotype is medium-sized (0.01 to 0.1%). This sequence joins TRBV6-5 and TRBJ1-1; 7 positions match TRBD1. The CDR3 sequence is 13 residues long. Germline values: CDR1 MNHEY, CDR2 SVGAGI. V dropped 6 bases and J dropped 4; count of bases not matched to a gene: 5. CDR3 sequence (DNA): TGTGCCAGCAGGACTACAGGGGCCACTGAAGCTTTCTTT. It yields the protein CASRTTGATEAFF.

This clonotype was observed a few times. The chain combines TRBV20-1 with TRBJ2-1; 10 positions match TRBD2. The CDR3 has 14 amino acids. Germline V gives CDR1 DFQATT, CDR2 SNEGSKA (reference sequence). The trim removed 3 bases at V and 4 bases at J, leaving 3 bases unmatched. The CDR3 DNA follows: TGCAGTGCTAGGTCACTAGCGGGGTACAATGAGCAGTTCTTC. Translation gives CSARSLAGYNEQFF.

Many counts were recorded for this clonotype. The chain uses TRBV9 and TRBJ2-7, with a tentative D call TRBD1 (6 bases). The CDR3 sequence is 16 residues long. Trimming left V 4 bases short and J 2 bases short, with 19 bases between. Germline lookup yields CDR1 SGDLS and CDR2 YYNGEE. CDR3 in amino acids: CASSPLTGDVTYEQYF. CDR3 DNA: TGTGCCAGCAGCCCACTGACAGGAGATGTTACCTACGAGCAGTACTTC.

This clonotype was recorded at least ten times. The chain employs TRBV28 and TRBJ2-7, with D perhaps matching TRBD2 (5 bases). V lost 7 bases and J 0 bases, leaving 10 bases between the germline ends. The CDR3 has 13 amino acids. Germline V gene data show CDR1 as MDHEN and CDR2 as SYDVKM. CDR3 DNA sequence: TGTGCCAGCACCCGGGAAACCTCCTACGAGCAGTACTTC. Translation gives CASTRETSYEQYF.

Of note for this clonotype: Because the CDR3 is missing its conserved closing phenylalanine or tryptophan, this is likely a read error. This chain uses TRBV20-1 with TRBJ1-1; unclear D gene. This CDR3 region has 14 residues. Germline CDR1 is DFQATT and CDR2 is SNEGSKA (reference sequence). The CDR3 DNA is TGCAGTGCTTCAGCAATCCTTACGAACGCTGAAGCTTTCATT. It yields the protein CSASAILTNAEAFI.

The table lists this clonotype with many counts. The chain has TRBV5-1 and TRBJ2-3, with D tentatively TRBD2 (5 bases). The V gene's germline CDR1 is SGHRS and CDR2 YFSETQ. The length of the CDR3 is 14 residues. Trimming cost V 1 base and J 2 bases, with 8 bases left between them. The CDR3 region has the DNA TGCGCCAGCAGCTTGTTGACTACCACAGATACGCAGTATTTT. Amino acid sequence: CASSLLTTTDTQYF.

V is TRBV5-1 and J is TRBJ1-3; maybe TRBD1 (6 bases). V gave up 0 bases and J gave up 2 bases, with 12 bases separating them. This CDR3 has 16 residues. Germline V gene lookup returns CDR1 SGHRS and CDR2 YFSETQ. The CDR3 coding sequence is TGCGCCAGCAGCTTGGCAAGGGGGAAAGCTGGAAACACCATATATTTT. Translation gives CASSLARGKAGNTIYF.

The chain's CDR3 is CATSDAQRYGTDTQYF. CDR3 DNA sequence: TGTGCCACCAGTGATGCCCAGCGGTACGGCACAGATACGCAGTATTTT. The chain recombines TRBV24-1 with TRBJ2-3, with a possible D match to TRBD2 (5 bases). From germline, CDR1 is KGHDR and CDR2 SFDVKD. V lost 3 bases, J lost 1 base, and 13 bases lay in between. CDR3 length: 16 residues.

For this clonotype: The final CDR3 position lacks the conserved phenylalanine or tryptophan, pointing to a likely read error. The V call is TRBV29-1, the J call TRBJ1-5, with 7 nucleotides matching TRBD1. The germline CDR1 and CDR2 sequences are SQVTM and ANQGSEA. The length of the CDR3 is 13 residues. Germline trimming cut 7 bases from V and 7 bases from J; bases unmatched to any gene: 10. The CDR3, as DNA: TGCAGCGGTGGGGAGGGGGCTCGGCAGCCCCAGCATTCT. Translation gives CSGGEGARQPQHS.

Many counts were recorded for this clonotype. The CDR3 loop reads CSAGHDEQYF. The CDR3 nucleotides read TGCAGTGCTGGTCACGACGAGCAGTACTTC. The rearrangement uses TRBV20-1 and TRBJ2-7; no clear D gene. The CDR3 is made up of 10 amino acids. V lost 5 bases, J lost 5 bases, and 7 bases lay in between. Per the germline V gene, CDR1 is DFQATT and CDR2 is SNEGSKA (reference sequence).

Note on this clonotype: A much more abundant neighbour one base away suggests this may be a read error. The rearrangement links TRBV12-3 or TRBV12-4 to TRBJ2-1; D is possibly TRBD2 (6 bases). Trimming shortened V by 8 bases and J by 4 bases, and 15 bases separated the two germline ends. The CDR3 is made up of 14 amino acids. The DNA of the CDR3 is TGTGCCAGCGTAGCTAGCGTGGAGTACAATGAGCAGTTCTTC. Its protein is CASVASVEYNEQFF.

The rearrangement links TRBV3-1 to TRBJ1-5; D is ambiguous. Trimming took 5 bases from V and 5 from J, leaving 19 bases between them. Germline V gene data show CDR1 as LGHDT and CDR2 as YNNKEL (reference sequence). This CDR3 region has 16 residues. CDR3 DNA sequence: TGTGCCAGCAGCACCCTTCGGGCGACACCTTATCAGCCCCAGCATTTT. As protein: CASSTLRATPYQPQHF. Together with reference TRBV3-1 and TRBJ1-5, the CDR3 gives the full variable domain: DTAVSQTPKYLVTQMGNDKSIKCEQNLGHDTMYWYKQDSKKFLKIMFSYNNKELIINETVPNRFSPKSPDKAHLNLHINSLELGDSAVYFCASSTLRATPYQPQHFGDGTRLSIL.